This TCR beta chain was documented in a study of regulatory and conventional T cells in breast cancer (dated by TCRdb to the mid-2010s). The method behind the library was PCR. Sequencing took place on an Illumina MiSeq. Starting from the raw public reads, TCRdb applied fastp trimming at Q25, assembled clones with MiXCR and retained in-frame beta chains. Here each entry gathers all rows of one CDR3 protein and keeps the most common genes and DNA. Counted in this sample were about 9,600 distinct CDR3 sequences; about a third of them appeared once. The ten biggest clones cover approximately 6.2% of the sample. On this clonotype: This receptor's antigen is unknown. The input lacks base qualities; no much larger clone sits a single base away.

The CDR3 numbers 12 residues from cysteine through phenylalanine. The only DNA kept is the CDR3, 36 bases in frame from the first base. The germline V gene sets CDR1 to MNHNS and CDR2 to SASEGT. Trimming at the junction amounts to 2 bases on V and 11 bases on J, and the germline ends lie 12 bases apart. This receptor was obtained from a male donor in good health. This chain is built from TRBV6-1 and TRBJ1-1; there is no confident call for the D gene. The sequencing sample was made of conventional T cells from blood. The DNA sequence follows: TGTGCCAGCAGTGAACGGTCCCTTGGGGCTTTCTTT. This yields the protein CASSERSLGAFF.